Below, one T cell receptor beta chain is given with its context. Two replicates per tumor sample, mostly from around 4.8 ug of genomic DNA. This table comes from immunoSEQ multiplex PCR, and its TCRdb copy is limited to in-frame clones, with some not included. The data show approximately 37,000 clones, roughly 35% seen once. Specified time point: after neoadjuvant nivolumab, at surgical resection. This record belongs to a study of neoadjuvant anti-PD-1 for oral cavity cancer. The source of this sequence is a person aged 35-79 years with oral cavity squamous cell carcinoma. This sample comprised tumor tissue, obtained after nivolumab (anti-PD-1) treatment.

This chain's CDR3 is CASRHGNTEAFF. In DNA, the CDR3 is TGTGCCAGCAGACACGGAAACACTGAAGCTTTCTTT. The chain is built from TRBV27 and TRBJ1-1; D remains unclear. Germline values: CDR1 MNHEY, CDR2 SMNVEV (reference sequence). The CDR3 length is 12 residues. Trimming cost V 6 bases and J 2 bases, with 7 bases left between them.